This record concerns one T cell receptor beta chain sequence. Both TRBC1 and TRBC2 were covered by a beta constant-region primer of two equimolar oligonucleotides. A 12-nucleotide UMI and the SP2 primer were added to the cDNA 3' end by oligonucleotide ligation. In TCRdb, the UMI-ligation and nested PCR reads were re-called with MiXCR into one record per CDR3 protein. Of around 27,000 distinct CDR3 sequences in the sample, about 10% are singletons; the top ten hold about 15%. The data were taken from a study of naive and memory T cell subsets. Germline V CDR1 and CDR2: GTSNPN, SVGIG (reference sequence). V gave up 2 bases and J gave up 5 bases, with 16 bases separating them. This CDR3 contains 15 residues.

Sample: effector memory CD4+ T cells from blood. The subset: effector memory, CD45RA- CD27-. This TCR came from a human donor in good health. The chain joins TRBV30 to TRBJ2-1; no clear D. Written as DNA, the CDR3 is TGTGCCTGGAGTAATCGTCTACAAATAAACAATGAGCAGTTCTTC. Translated, it gives CAWSNRLQINNEQFF.